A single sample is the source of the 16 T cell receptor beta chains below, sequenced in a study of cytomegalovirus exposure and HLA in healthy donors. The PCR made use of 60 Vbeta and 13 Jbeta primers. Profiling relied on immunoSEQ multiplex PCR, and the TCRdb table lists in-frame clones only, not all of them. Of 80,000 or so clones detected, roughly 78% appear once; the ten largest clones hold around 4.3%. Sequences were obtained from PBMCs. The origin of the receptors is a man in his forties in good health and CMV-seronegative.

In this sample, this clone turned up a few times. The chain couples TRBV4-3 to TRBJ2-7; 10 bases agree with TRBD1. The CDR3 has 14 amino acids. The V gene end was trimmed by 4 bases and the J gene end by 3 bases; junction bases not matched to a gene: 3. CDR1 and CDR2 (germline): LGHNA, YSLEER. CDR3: CASSPGTGDYEQYF. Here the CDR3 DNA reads TGCGCCAGCAGCCCGGGGACAGGGGACTACGAGCAGTACTTC.

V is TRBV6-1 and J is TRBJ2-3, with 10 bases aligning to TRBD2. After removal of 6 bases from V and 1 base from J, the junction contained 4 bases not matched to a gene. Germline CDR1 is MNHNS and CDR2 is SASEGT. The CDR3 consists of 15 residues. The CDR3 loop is CASRQLAGGTDTQYF. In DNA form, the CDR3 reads TGTGCCAGCAGGCAGCTAGCGGGGGGCACAGATACGCAGTATTTT.

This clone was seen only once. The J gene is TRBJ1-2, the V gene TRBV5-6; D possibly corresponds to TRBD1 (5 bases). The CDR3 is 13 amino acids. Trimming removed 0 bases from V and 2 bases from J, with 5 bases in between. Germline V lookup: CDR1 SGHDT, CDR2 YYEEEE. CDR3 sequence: CASSLDRNYGYTF. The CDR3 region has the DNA TGTGCCAGCAGCTTGGACAGGAACTATGGCTACACCTTC.

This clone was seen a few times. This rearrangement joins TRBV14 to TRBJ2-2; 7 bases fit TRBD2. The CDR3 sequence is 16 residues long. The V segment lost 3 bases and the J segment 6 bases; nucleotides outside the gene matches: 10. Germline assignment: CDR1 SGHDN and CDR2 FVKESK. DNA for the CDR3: TGTGCCAGCAGCCACCGTGGAGGGAGGGCGTCCGGGGAGCTGTTTTTT. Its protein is CASSHRGGRASGELFF.

CDR3 DNA: TGTGCCAGCTCACGATCCGGGACAGGGCGCTACGAGCAGTACTTC. Residues: CASSRSGTGRYEQYF. The rearrangement uses TRBV18 and TRBJ2-7, with 9 bases fitting TRBD1. The junction had 7 bases not matched to a gene; V was cut back by 4 bases and J by 3 bases. Per germline, CDR1 KGHSH and CDR2 LQKENI. This CDR3 spans 15 amino acids.

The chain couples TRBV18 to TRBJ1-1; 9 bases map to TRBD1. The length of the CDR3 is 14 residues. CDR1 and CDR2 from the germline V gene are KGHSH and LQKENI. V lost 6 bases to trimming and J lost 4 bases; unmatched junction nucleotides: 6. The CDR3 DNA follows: TGTGCCAGCTCTGGGGACAGGGTCGGCACTGAAGCTTTCTTT. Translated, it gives CASSGDRVGTEAFF.

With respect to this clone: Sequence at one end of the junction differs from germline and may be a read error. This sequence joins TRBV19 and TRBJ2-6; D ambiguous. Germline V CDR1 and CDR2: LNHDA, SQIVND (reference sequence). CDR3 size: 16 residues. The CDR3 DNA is TGTGCCAGCAGTATTCTACCGGGTTCTGGGGCCAACGTCCTGACTTTC. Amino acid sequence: CASSILPGSGANVLTF.

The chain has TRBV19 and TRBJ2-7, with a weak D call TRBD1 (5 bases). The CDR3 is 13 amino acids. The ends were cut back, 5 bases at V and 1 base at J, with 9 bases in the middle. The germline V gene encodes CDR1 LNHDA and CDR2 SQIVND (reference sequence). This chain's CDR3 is CASSLGPSYEQYF. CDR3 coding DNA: TGTGCCAGTAGTTTGGGGCCATCCTACGAGCAGTACTTC.

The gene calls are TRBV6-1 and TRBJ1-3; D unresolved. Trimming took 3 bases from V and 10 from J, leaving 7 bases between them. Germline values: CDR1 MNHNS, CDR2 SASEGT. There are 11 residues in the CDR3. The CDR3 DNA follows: TGTGCCAGCAGTGAGCGCCCGACCATATATTTT. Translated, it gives CASSERPTIYF.

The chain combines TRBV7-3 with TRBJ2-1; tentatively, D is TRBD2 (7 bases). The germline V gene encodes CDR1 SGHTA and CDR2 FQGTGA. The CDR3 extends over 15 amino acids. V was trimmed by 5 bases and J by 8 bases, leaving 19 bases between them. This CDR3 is CASSVQGRARDEQFF. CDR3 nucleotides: TGTGCCAGCAGCGTTCAGGGGAGGGCTCGGGATGAGCAGTTCTTC.

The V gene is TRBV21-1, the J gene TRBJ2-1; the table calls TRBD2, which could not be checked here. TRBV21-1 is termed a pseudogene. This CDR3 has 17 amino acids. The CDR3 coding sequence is TGTGCCAGCAGCTTGCTGGGCGGGAGAGGGTCCTACAATGAGCAGTTCTTC. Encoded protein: CASSLLGGRGSYNEQFF.

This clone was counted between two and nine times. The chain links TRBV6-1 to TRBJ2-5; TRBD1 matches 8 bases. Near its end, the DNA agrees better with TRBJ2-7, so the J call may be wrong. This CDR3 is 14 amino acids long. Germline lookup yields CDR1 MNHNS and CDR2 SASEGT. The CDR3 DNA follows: TGTGCCAGCAGCCCGGACAGGGTCTCCTACGAGCAGTACTTC. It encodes CASSPDRVSYEQYF.

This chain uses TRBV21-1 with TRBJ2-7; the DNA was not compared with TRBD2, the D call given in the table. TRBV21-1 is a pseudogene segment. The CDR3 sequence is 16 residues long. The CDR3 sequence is CASRAKQAGGPYEQYF. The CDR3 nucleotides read TGTGCCAGCAGAGCAAAGCAGGCGGGAGGGCCCTACGAGCAGTACTTC.

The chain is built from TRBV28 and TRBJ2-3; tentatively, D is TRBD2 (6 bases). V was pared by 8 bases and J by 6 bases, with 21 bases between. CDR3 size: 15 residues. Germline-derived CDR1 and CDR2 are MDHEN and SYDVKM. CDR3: CASVSPGEATDTQYF. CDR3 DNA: TGTGCCAGCGTTAGTCCGGGGGAGGCCACGGATACGCAGTATTTT.

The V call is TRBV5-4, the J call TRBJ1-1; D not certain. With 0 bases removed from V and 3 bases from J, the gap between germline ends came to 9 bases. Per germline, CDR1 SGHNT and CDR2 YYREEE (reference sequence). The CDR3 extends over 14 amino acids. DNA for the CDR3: TGTGCCAGCAGCTTGGCCGGCGGTTACACTGAAGCTTTCTTT. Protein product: CASSLAGGYTEAFF.

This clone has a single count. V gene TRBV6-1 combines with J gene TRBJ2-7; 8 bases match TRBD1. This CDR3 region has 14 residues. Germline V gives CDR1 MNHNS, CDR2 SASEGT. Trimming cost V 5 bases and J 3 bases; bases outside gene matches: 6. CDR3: CASSQYRGSYEQYF. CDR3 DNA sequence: TGTGCCAGCAGTCAATACAGGGGGAGCTACGAGCAGTACTTC.